This entry lists 27 T cell receptor beta chains sequenced from one sample in a study of T cells in localized non-small cell lung cancer (dated by TCRdb to 2018 to 2021). Receptors were amplified or captured by the immunoSEQ multiplex PCR assay. TCRdb took this table from immuneACCESS and kept in-frame rearrangements with V and J called. Such tables lack part of the clones; where checked against another copy, unresolved V genes explain under half of the gap, and the rest is unexplained. In this sample the table shows about 33,000 clones, 75% to 90% of which occur a single time. Around 4% of the sample goes to the ten largest clones. The sample in question was peripheral blood, obtained before any cancer treatment. The receptors here all came from a man aged 40 to 75 with stage I lung adenocarcinoma.

This clone appeared a single time. The chain's CDR3 is CASSQGFTTNEKLFF. CDR3 sequence (DNA): TGCGCCAGCAGCCAAGGGTTTACAACTAATGAAAAACTGTTTTTT. V is TRBV4-1 and J is TRBJ1-4; no clear D. The germline CDR1 and CDR2 sequences are MGHRA and YSYEKL. Trimming pared 1 base from V and 0 bases from J, leaving 6 bases between. This CDR3 is built from 15 residues.

This chain uses TRBV5-1 with TRBJ2-7; 10 bases map to TRBD1. CDR3 length: 16 residues. Per germline, CDR1 SGHRS and CDR2 YFSETQ. With V trimmed by 4 bases and J by 1 base, 8 bases remained unmatched. CDR3: CASSLRPGQGSYEQYF. The CDR3, as DNA: TGCGCCAGCAGCCTACGACCGGGACAGGGGTCCTACGAGCAGTACTTC.

The chain uses TRBV7-9 and TRBJ1-5; 9 bases fit TRBD1. The J segment lost 0 bases and the V segment lost 5 bases, leaving 5 bases of the junction unmatched. Per germline, CDR1 SEHNR and CDR2 FQNEAQ (reference sequence). CDR3 length equals 16 residues. Here the CDR3 DNA reads TGTGCCAGCAGCCGAGGACAGGGGCATAGCAATCAGCCCCAGCATTTT. Its protein product is CASSRGQGHSNQPQHF.

The chain uses TRBV5-4 and TRBJ1-2; D is uncertain. The CDR3 length is 14 residues. Germline V lookup: CDR1 SGHNT, CDR2 YYREEE (reference sequence). V was cut by 3 bases and J by 4 bases, with 13 bases left in between. The CDR3 protein is CASSSGRSVYGYTF. The CDR3 DNA follows: TGTGCCAGCAGCTCTGGGCGGAGCGTCTATGGCTACACCTTC.

The rearrangement links TRBV30 to TRBJ2-7, with TRBD2 identical over 7 bases. The CDR3 has 14 amino acids. V lost 0 bases, J lost 4 bases, and 6 bases stayed unmatched. The V gene's germline CDR1 is GTSNPN and CDR2 SVGIG (reference sequence). The CDR3 reads CAWSVHGGKYEQYF. CDR3 coding DNA: TGTGCCTGGAGTGTACACGGGGGGAAGTACGAGCAGTACTTC.

The J gene is TRBJ2-3, the V gene TRBV19; TRBD1 aligns across 9 bases. V lost 3 bases and J lost 5; bases outside the gene matches: 3. In germline, CDR1 is LNHDA, CDR2 SQIVND (reference sequence). This CDR3 comprises 14 residues. CDR3 coding DNA: TGTGCCAGTAGTATCGGACAGGGGATAGATACGCAGTATTTT. The encoded protein is CASSIGQGIDTQYF.

In its sample, this clone was seen a few times. The V call is TRBV7-6, the J call TRBJ1-1; 8 bases are a match to TRBD1. CDR3 length: 13 residues. V lost 5 bases to trimming and J lost 4 bases; unmatched junction nucleotides: 3. Per germline, CDR1 SGHVS and CDR2 FNYEAQ. The CDR3 DNA sequence: TGTGCCAGCAGCCTAACAGGGGGCACTGAAGCTTTCTTT. Translation gives CASSLTGGTEAFF.

This CDR3 reads CASSGGKKVYGYTF. The DNA for the CDR3 is TGTGCCAGCAGTGGGGGAAAAAAGGTTTATGGCTACACCTTC. The genes are TRBV6-1 and TRBJ1-2; no clear D gene. The CDR3 extends over 14 amino acids. The germline V and J ends were trimmed by 4 bases and 5 bases, with 14 bases remaining between them. Germline loops: CDR1 MNHNS, CDR2 SASEGT.

This rearrangement joins TRBV5-1 to TRBJ1-2, with no clear D. V was cut by 0 bases and J by 0 bases, with 9 bases left in between. Germline CDR1 reads SGHRS; CDR2 reads YFSETQ. The CDR3 contains 15 residues. CDR3 sequence: CASSLGVTANYGYTF. In DNA form, the CDR3 reads TGCGCCAGCAGCTTGGGGGTTACAGCTAACTATGGCTACACCTTC.

The CDR3 nucleotides are TGTGCCAGCAGCCCAGGGACGGGACTAGCGGGCCTCAATGAGCAGTTCTTC. It codes for CASSPGTGLAGLNEQFF. The J gene is TRBJ2-1, the V gene TRBV11-2; 12 positions agree with TRBD2. The germline V gene encodes CDR1 SGHAT and CDR2 FQNNGV. The V and J ends lost 5 bases and 6 bases, in that order; junction bases with no gene match: 11. The CDR3 contains 17 residues.

The chain couples TRBV19 to TRBJ2-6; 10 bases align to TRBD1. Trimming cost V 11 bases and J 2 bases; bases outside gene matches: 9. The CDR3 extends over 16 amino acids. The germline V gene has CDR1 LNHDA and CDR2 SQIVND (reference sequence). CDR3 amino acids: CAAWGTGVAGANVLTF. Written as DNA, the CDR3 is TGTGCCGCCTGGGGGACAGGGGTGGCTGGGGCCAACGTCCTGACTTTC.

The rearrangement uses TRBV18 and TRBJ1-4; TRBD1 is a possible D gene (5 bases). V was pared by 2 bases and J by 8 bases, with 15 bases between. The CDR3 is made up of 15 amino acids. Germline CDR1 KGHSH, CDR2 LQKENI. This CDR3 reads CASSPAEGLREKLFF. The CDR3 region has the DNA TGTGCCAGCTCACCAGCCGAGGGGCTCAGAGAAAAACTGTTTTTT. Filled out from reference TRBV18 and TRBJ1-4, the complete variable domain reads NAGVMQNPRHLVRRRGQEARLRCSPMKGHSHVYWYRQLPEEGLKFMVYLQKENIIDESGMPKERFSAEFPKEGPSILRIQQVVRGDSAAYFCASSPAEGLREKLFFGSGTQLSVL.

The chain carries TRBV18 and TRBJ1-1, with 7 bases that match TRBD1. The germline gives CDR1 KGHSH, CDR2 LQKENI. The CDR3 has 14 residues. J was trimmed by 4 bases and V by 3 bases; bases with no gene match: 5. The DNA for the CDR3 is TGTGCCAGCTCACCTCTTGCAGGGGGCACTGAAGCTTTCTTT. It is translated as CASSPLAGGTEAFF.

V gene TRBV5-5 combines with J gene TRBJ2-2; the match to TRBD2 covers 7 bases. Germline V CDR1 and CDR2: SGHKS, YYEKEE (reference sequence). CDR3 size: 14 residues. V gave up 5 bases and J gave up 4 bases; unmatched junction bases: 5. CDR3 nucleotides: TGTGCCAGCAGGGCCGGGGGGACCACCGGGGAGCTGTTTTTT. It is translated as CASRAGGTTGELFF.

This clone was observed once. The chain is built from TRBV27 and TRBJ1-2; 8 bases are shared with TRBD1. J was trimmed by 6 bases and V by 3 bases; bases with no gene match: 6. Germline assignment: CDR1 MNHEY and CDR2 SMNVEV (reference sequence). The length of the CDR3 is 14 residues. CDR3 loop: CASSFRDRRNGYTF. The CDR3 DNA sequence: TGTGCCAGCAGTTTTAGGGACAGGCGGAATGGCTACACCTTC.

The chain joins TRBV19 to TRBJ1-2; weak D call: TRBD1 (5 bases). Trimming removed 7 bases from V and 1 base from J, with 19 bases in between. Per germline, CDR1 LNHDA and CDR2 SQIVND (reference sequence). The length of the CDR3 is 16 residues. CDR3 residues: CASTKGRSIINYGYTF. In nucleotides, the CDR3 is TGTGCCAGTACTAAGGGACGTTCCATTATTAACTATGGCTACACCTTC.

The chain joins TRBV30 to TRBJ1-1; no definite D call. This CDR3 is 11 amino acids long. Germline CDR1 GTSNPN, CDR2 SVGIG (reference sequence). V was shortened by 3 bases and J by 1 base, with 3 bases between the two germline ends. The CDR3 DNA reads TGTGCCTGGAGGGAGAACACTGAAGCTTTCTTT. This translates into CAWRENTEAFF.

The chain has TRBV5-1 and TRBJ2-1; D is uncertain. Germline-derived CDR1 and CDR2 are SGHRS and YFSETQ. The CDR3 loop spans 15 amino acids. Trimming cost V 3 bases and J 9 bases, with 19 bases left between them. CDR3 in amino acids: CASSSDIAQGSEQFF. For the CDR3, the DNA is TGCGCCAGCAGCTCCGACATTGCCCAAGGTAGTGAGCAGTTCTTC.

This clone was found once. V is TRBV2 and J is TRBJ1-2, with a possible D match to TRBD1 (5 bases). Germline V gene sequence: CDR1 SNHLY, CDR2 FYNNEI. The CDR3 length is 10 residues. V dropped 8 bases and J dropped 4 bases, with 5 bases sitting between them. The CDR3 DNA reads TGTGCCAGCGGGACCTATGGCTACACCTTC. Residues: CASGTYGYTF.

This sequence joins TRBV9 and TRBJ2-5, with D maybe TRBD1 (6 bases). The better agreement between TRBJ2-7 and the DNA end casts doubt on the J call. CDR1 is SGDLS, CDR2 YYNGEE, per germline. The CDR3 runs to 11 residues. In DNA, the CDR3 is TGTGCCAGCAGCGAGGGGGACGAGCAGTACTTC. Its protein is CASSEGDEQYF.

The chain links TRBV4-1 to TRBJ2-1, with D tentatively TRBD2 (7 bases). Germline V lookup: CDR1 MGHRA, CDR2 YSYEKL. Trimming took 0 bases from V and 1 from J, leaving 16 bases between them. The CDR3 has 18 residues. CDR3 sequence (DNA): TGCGCCAGCAGCCAAGACACCTGGGGGGGGCTTTCCTACAATGAGCAGTTCTTC. Protein sequence: CASSQDTWGGLSYNEQFF.

The chain combines TRBV10-3 with TRBJ1-2; TRBD1 might be the D (5 bases). CDR1 and CDR2 (germline): ENHRY, SYGVKD. CDR3 size: 11 residues. V shed 9 bases and J shed 5 bases, with 10 bases lying between them. In DNA form, the CDR3 reads TGTGCCATGGGGGGTTTATATGGCTACACCTTC. Its protein product is CAMGGLYGYTF.

The chain recombines TRBV27 with TRBJ1-1; D remains ambiguous. The CDR3 runs to 13 residues. Trimming shortened V by 2 bases and J by 4 bases, and 8 bases separated the two germline ends. Germline loops: CDR1 MNHEY, CDR2 SMNVEV (reference sequence). The CDR3 sequence: CASSLGITTEAFF. In nucleotides, the CDR3 is TGTGCCAGCAGTTTAGGGATTACCACTGAAGCTTTCTTT.

J is TRBJ2-5 and V is TRBV5-1; no definite D call. The CDR3 covers 13 residues. Germline V lookup: CDR1 SGHRS, CDR2 YFSETQ. Trimming shortened V by 6 bases and J by 1 base, and 10 bases separated the two germline ends. This CDR3 reads CASTPHSQETQYF. CDR3 in DNA: TGCGCCAGCACCCCCCACAGCCAAGAGACCCAGTACTTC.

The gene calls are TRBV10-3 and TRBJ2-2; D may be TRBD2 (5 bases). The V gene lost 9 bases and the J gene lost 4 bases, with 15 bases spanning the gap. This CDR3 has 14 amino acids. Germline V gene lookup returns CDR1 ENHRY and CDR2 SYGVKD. CDR3 sequence reads: CAISMGSGTGELFF. The CDR3 DNA follows: TGTGCCATTTCGATGGGGAGTGGCACCGGGGAGCTGTTTTTT.

The rearrangement joins TRBV5-6 to TRBJ2-2; D may be TRBD2 (6 bases). V lost 3 bases and J 6 bases, leaving 12 bases between the germline ends. The CDR3 contains 14 residues. Germline V gene lookup returns CDR1 SGHDT and CDR2 YYEEEE. CDR3 bases: TGTGCCAGCAGCTACCGGGGGAGCTCCGGGGAGCTGTTTTTT. Amino acid sequence: CASSYRGSSGELFF. The variable domain in full, completed from reference TRBV5-6 and TRBJ2-2, reads DAGVTQSPTHLIKTRGQQVTLRCSPKSGHDTVSWYQQALGQGPQFIFQYYEEEERQRGNFPDRFSGHQFPNYSSELNVNALLLGDSALYLCASSYRGSSGELFFGEGSRLTVL.

By sample share, this clone is medium-sized. The chain has TRBV6-5 and TRBJ1-5; 7 nucleotides agree with TRBD1. V trimming: 0 bases; J trimming: 3 bases; junction bases outside the gene matches: 5. The CDR3 covers 16 residues. The germline V gene encodes CDR1 MNHEY and CDR2 SVGAGI. The CDR3 protein is CASSYSSTGSNQPQHF. CDR3 bases: TGTGCCAGCAGTTACTCCTCGACAGGGTCCAATCAGCCCCAGCATTTT.